What follows describes a single T cell receptor (beta chain). What it binds is unknown. This entry comes from a study of T cell repertoires in cytomegalovirus infection. Study context: Recently described HLA-C-restricted plus well-studied HLA-B-restricted CMV epitopes were used. Public TCR beta signatures provided an indication of both CMV infection and a matching HLA type.

TCRdb recomputed calls from the reads with MiXCR, one row per CDR3 protein. The sample holds around 570,000 distinct CDR3 sequences, approximately 40% seen once. Study results and limitations: The ex vivo response was dominated by HLA-C-restricted CMV-specific TCR beta clonotypes.

V was cut by 3 bases and J by 2 bases, with 13 bases left in between. Germline assignment: CDR1 DFQATT and CDR2 SNEGSKA (reference sequence). The CDR3 totals 14 residues. The TCR originated in a human donor in good health (CMV status not recorded). Some clones in this sample may be carry-over from other donors' samples. The chain carries TRBV20-1 and TRBJ1-1, with TRBD1 as a possible D gene (6 bases). The sequencing used cultured PBMCs, collected from culture after CMV antigen stimulation. CDR3 nucleotides: TGCAGTGCTAGTAGGGGGGGGACTAACACTGAAGCTTTCTTT. Its protein is CSASRGGTNTEAFF.